The 14 T cell receptor beta chains below all came from one sample that was sequenced in a study of cutaneous CD30+ T cell lymphoproliferative disorder and hepatitis E. Sequencing used immunoSEQ multiplex PCR; TCRdb keeps in-frame clones, though not all of them. The data contain about 8,000 clones, about 76% of them singletons. Sequencing used blood. The receptor source for this set is a human donor with a cutaneous T cell lymphoproliferative disorder associated with hepatitis E virus.

V gene TRBV7-7 combines with J gene TRBJ1-1; D gene unclear. The CDR3 covers 13 residues. Germline CDR1 and CDR2: SSHAT and FNYEAQ (reference sequence). Deletions cut 2 bases from V and 1 base from J, with 5 bases between. The CDR3 protein is CASSLSKNTEAFF. CDR3 coding DNA: TGTGCCAGCAGCTTAAGTAAGAACACTGAAGCTTTCTTT.

In regard to this clone: A read error may produce the germline difference seen at one junction end. The chain combines TRBV6-7 with TRBJ1-3; D possibly corresponds to TRBD1 (5 bases). TRBV6-7 is labeled an ORF, and its function is uncertain. This CDR3 spans 14 amino acids. For the CDR3, the DNA is TGTGCCAGCAGTTACTCGATTGGGGAGGGGACGATTAATTTT. Residues: CASSYSIGEGTINF.

The CDR3 DNA is TGTGCCTGGAGTGAACTGCGGGGGGCGCGGGGCACAGATACGCAGTATTTT. It codes for CAWSELRGARGTDTQYF. The chain couples TRBV30 to TRBJ2-3; 8 bases are a match to TRBD2. Trimming cost V 1 base and J 1 base; bases outside gene matches: 10. Germline V lookup: CDR1 GTSNPN, CDR2 SVGIG (reference sequence). The CDR3 has 17 amino acids.

V gene TRBV7-6 combines with J gene TRBJ1-1; the D is unclear. The V end was cut by 2 bases, the J end by 1 base, with 5 bases between. Germline CDR1 and CDR2: SGHVS and FNYEAQ. The CDR3 has 13 residues. The CDR3, as DNA: TGTGCCAGCAGCTTACAGGAGAACACTGAAGCTTTCTTT. This codes for CASSLQENTEAFF.

The rearrangement links TRBV6-1 to TRBJ2-7; tentative D call: TRBD1 (6 bases). Trimming shortened V by 3 bases and J by 6 bases, and 18 bases separated the two germline ends. Germline V lookup: CDR1 MNHNS, CDR2 SASEGT. This CDR3 has 15 amino acids. The CDR3 protein is CASSDPNTGIGEQYF. The CDR3 DNA follows: TGTGCCAGCAGTGACCCTAATACAGGGATCGGCGAGCAGTACTTC.

The chain carries TRBV7-9 and TRBJ2-1; D might be TRBD1 or TRBD2, each matching 5 bases. From germline, CDR1 is SEHNR and CDR2 FQNEAQ (reference sequence). V was cut by 5 bases and J by 8 bases, with 13 bases left in between. This CDR3 is built from 13 residues. CDR3 sequence: CASSPKGPYEQFF. Written as DNA, the CDR3 is TGTGCCAGCAGCCCAAAGGGACCTTATGAGCAGTTCTTC.

The V gene is TRBV9, the J gene TRBJ1-3; weak D call: TRBD1 (6 bases). The CDR3 is 16 amino acids. The germline V gene encodes CDR1 SGDLS and CDR2 YYNGEE. V shed 0 bases and J shed 8 bases, with 18 bases lying between them. The DNA of the CDR3 is TGTGCCAGCAGCGTAGGACGGGCCTCGGAGGGGGACACCATATATTTT. Amino acid sequence: CASSVGRASEGDTIYF. Together with reference TRBV9 and TRBJ1-3, the CDR3 gives the full variable domain: DSGVTQTPKHLITATGQRVTLRCSPRSGDLSVYWYQQSLDQGLQFLIQYYNGEERAKGNILERFSAQQFPDLHSELNLSSLELGDSALYFCASSVGRASEGDTIYFGEGSWLTVV.

V is TRBV11-3 and J is TRBJ1-2; maybe TRBD1 (5 bases). V was clipped by 1 base and J by 9 bases, with 12 bases between them. This CDR3 spans 13 amino acids. CDR1 is SGHNT, CDR2 YENEEA, per germline. The CDR3 is CASSLGARVSYTF. CDR3 DNA: TGTGCCAGCAGCTTAGGTGCCAGGGTGAGCTACACCTTC.

The J gene is TRBJ2-5, the V gene TRBV5-1, with D maybe TRBD1 (6 bases). Between the trimmed V and J ends, which lost 4 bases and 4 bases, there was a span of 14 bases. CDR3 length: 14 residues. Germline V gene data show CDR1 as SGHRS and CDR2 as YFSETQ. This CDR3 is CASSPIQGPETQYF. The CDR3 DNA reads TGCGCCAGCAGCCCAATACAGGGCCCAGAGACCCAGTACTTC.

The genes are TRBV4-3 and TRBJ2-1, with 10 bases lining up with TRBD2. Germline trimming cut 0 bases from V and 5 bases from J; bases unmatched to any gene: 7. The CDR3 is 17 residues long. CDR1 and CDR2 (germline): LGHNA, YSLEER. The CDR3: CASSQDLERGGHNEQFF. The CDR3 DNA reads as TGCGCCAGCAGCCAAGATTTGGAGCGGGGGGGCCACAATGAGCAGTTCTTC.

J is TRBJ1-1 and V is TRBV6-5; D call uncertain. Germline CDR1 MNHEY, CDR2 SVGAGI. Trimming took off 8 bases at V and 1 base at J, with 5 bases between the two ends. The CDR3 runs 11 residues. CDR3 region: CASEGNTEAFF. In DNA form, the CDR3 reads TGTGCCAGCGAGGGGAACACTGAAGCTTTCTTT.

V is TRBV4-1 and J is TRBJ2-1; the match to TRBD2 covers 9 bases. In germline, CDR1 is MGHRA, CDR2 YSYEKL. The CDR3 runs to 17 residues. V was pared by 0 bases and J by 3 bases, with 6 bases of the junction left unmatched. In DNA form, the CDR3 reads TGCGCCAGCAGCCAAGATTCTAGCGGGGTGATCTACAATGAGCAGTTCTTC. Its translation is CASSQDSSGVIYNEQFF.

The rearrangement links TRBV7-2 to TRBJ1-2; D is possibly TRBD1 (6 bases). V was clipped by 1 base and J by 7 bases, with 13 bases between them. The CDR3 runs 14 residues. Looked up from germline, CDR1 is SGHTA and CDR2 is FQGNSA. CDR3 in amino acids: CASSLGMVGGGYTF. CDR3 coding DNA: TGTGCCAGCAGCTTAGGAATGGTAGGGGGTGGCTACACCTTC.

V is TRBV28 and J is TRBJ1-1; maybe TRBD1 (6 bases). The CDR3 totals 15 residues. Germline-derived CDR1 and CDR2 are MDHEN and SYDVKM. The ends were cut back, 4 bases at V and 0 bases at J, with 12 bases in the middle. CDR3 sequence: CASSSRQVMNTEAFF. As DNA, the CDR3 is TGTGCCAGCAGTTCTAGACAGGTGATGAACACTGAAGCTTTCTTT.